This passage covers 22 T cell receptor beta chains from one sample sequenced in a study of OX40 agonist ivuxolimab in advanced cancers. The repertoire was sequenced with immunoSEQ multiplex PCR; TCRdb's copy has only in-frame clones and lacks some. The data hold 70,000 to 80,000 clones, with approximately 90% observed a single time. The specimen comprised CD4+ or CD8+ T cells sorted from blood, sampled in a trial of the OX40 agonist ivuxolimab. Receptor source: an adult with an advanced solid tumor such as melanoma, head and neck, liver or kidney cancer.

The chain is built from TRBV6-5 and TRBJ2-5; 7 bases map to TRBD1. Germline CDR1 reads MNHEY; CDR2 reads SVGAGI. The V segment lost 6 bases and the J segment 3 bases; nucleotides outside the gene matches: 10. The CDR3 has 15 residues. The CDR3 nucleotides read TGTGCCAGCAGACGTAGGGGACAGAACGAAGAGACCCAGTACTTC. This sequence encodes CASRRRGQNEETQYF.

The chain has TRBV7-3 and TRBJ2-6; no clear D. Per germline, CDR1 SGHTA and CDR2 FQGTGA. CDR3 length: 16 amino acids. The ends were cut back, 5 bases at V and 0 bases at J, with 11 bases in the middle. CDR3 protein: CASSPRTGSGANVLTF. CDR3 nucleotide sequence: TGTGCCAGCAGCCCCCGGACCGGCTCTGGGGCCAACGTCCTGACTTTC.

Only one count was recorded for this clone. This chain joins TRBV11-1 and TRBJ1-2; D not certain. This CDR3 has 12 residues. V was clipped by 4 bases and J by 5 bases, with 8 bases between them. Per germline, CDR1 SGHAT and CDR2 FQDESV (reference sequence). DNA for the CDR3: TGTGCCAGCAGCTCGGAGGGTTATGGCTACACCTTC. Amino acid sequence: CASSSEGYGYTF.

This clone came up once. CDR3 bases: TGCAGCGTTGCCGGGACACGGCCGGGGGAGCTGTTTTTT. The encoded protein is CSVAGTRPGELFF. The rearrangement uses TRBV29-1 and TRBJ2-2, with D possibly TRBD1 on 6 matching bases. The CDR3 is 13 residues long. V lost 4 bases and J 8 bases, leaving 14 bases between the germline ends. Germline CDR1 and CDR2: SQVTM and ANQGSEA.

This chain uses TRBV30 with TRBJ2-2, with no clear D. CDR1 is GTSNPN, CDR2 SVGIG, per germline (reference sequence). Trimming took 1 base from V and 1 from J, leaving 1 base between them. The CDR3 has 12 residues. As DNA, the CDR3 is TGTGCCTGGAGTGAGAACACCGGGGAGCTGTTTTTT. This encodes CAWSENTGELFF.

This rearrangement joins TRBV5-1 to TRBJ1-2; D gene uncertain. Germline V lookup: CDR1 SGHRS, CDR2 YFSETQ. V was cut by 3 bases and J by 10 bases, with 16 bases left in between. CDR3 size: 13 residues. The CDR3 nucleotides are TGCGCCAGCAGCTCCATGACGGCTATTCCCTACACCTTC. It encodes CASSSMTAIPYTF.

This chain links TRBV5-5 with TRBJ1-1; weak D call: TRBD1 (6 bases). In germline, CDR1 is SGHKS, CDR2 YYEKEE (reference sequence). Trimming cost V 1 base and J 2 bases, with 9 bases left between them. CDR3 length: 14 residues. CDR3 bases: TGTGCCAGCAGCTTGAATGGGGGCAACACTGAAGCTTTCTTT. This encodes CASSLNGGNTEAFF.

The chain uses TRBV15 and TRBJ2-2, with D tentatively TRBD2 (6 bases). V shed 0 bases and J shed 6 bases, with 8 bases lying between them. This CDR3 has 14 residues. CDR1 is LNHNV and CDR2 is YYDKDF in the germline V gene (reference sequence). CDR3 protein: CATSRDGGAGELFF. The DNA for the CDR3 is TGTGCCACCAGCAGAGATGGAGGGGCCGGGGAGCTGTTTTTT.

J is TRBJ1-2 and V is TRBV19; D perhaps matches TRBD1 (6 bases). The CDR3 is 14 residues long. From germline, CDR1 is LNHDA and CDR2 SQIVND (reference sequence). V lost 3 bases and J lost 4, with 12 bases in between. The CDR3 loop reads CASSIEDSGYGYTF. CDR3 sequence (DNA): TGTGCCAGTAGTATCGAGGACAGCGGCTATGGCTACACCTTC.

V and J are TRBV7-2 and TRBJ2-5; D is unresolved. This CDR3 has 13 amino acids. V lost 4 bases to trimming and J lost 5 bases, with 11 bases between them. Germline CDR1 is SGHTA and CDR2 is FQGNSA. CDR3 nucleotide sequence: TGTGCCAGCAGCTCTTCGGGTCGGGAGACCCAGTACTTC. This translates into CASSSSGRETQYF.

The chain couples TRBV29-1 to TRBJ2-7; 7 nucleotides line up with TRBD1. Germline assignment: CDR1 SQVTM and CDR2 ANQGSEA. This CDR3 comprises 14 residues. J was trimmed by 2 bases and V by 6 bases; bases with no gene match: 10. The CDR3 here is CSVQSGTATYEQYF. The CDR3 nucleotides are TGCAGCGTGCAATCCGGGACAGCGACCTACGAGCAGTACTTC.

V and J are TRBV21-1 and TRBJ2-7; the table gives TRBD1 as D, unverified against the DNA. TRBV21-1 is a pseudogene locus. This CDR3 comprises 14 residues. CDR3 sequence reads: CASSGQGRVHEQYF. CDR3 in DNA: TGTGCCAGCAGCGGACAGGGAAGAGTACACGAGCAGTACTTC.

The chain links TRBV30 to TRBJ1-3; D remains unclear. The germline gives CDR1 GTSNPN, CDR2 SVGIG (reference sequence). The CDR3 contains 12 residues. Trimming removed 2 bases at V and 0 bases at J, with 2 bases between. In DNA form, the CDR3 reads TGTGCCTGGAGTCACTCTGGAAACACCATATATTTT. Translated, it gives CAWSHSGNTIYF.

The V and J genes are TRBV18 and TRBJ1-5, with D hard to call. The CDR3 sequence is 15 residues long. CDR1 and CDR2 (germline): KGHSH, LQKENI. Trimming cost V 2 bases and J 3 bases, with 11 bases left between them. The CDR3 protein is CASSPEAQSNQPQHF. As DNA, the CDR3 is TGTGCCAGCTCACCAGAGGCCCAGTCCAATCAGCCCCAGCATTTT. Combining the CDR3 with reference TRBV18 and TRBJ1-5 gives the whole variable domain NAGVMQNPRHLVRRRGQEARLRCSPMKGHSHVYWYRQLPEEGLKFMVYLQKENIIDESGMPKERFSAEFPKEGPSILRIQQVVRGDSAAYFCASSPEAQSNQPQHFGDGTRLSIL.

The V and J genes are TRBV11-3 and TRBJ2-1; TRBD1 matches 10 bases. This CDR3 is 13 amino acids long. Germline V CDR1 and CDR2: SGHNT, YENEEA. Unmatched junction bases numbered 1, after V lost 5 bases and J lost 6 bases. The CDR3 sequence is CASSRTGGNEQFF. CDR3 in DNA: TGTGCCAGCAGCCGGACAGGGGGCAATGAGCAGTTCTTC.

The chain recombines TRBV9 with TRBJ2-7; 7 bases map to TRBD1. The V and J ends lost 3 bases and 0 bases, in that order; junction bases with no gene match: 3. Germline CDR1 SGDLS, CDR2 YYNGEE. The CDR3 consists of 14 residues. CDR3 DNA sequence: TGTGCCAGCAGCGACGACAGGGTCTCCTACGAGCAGTACTTC. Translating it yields CASSDDRVSYEQYF.

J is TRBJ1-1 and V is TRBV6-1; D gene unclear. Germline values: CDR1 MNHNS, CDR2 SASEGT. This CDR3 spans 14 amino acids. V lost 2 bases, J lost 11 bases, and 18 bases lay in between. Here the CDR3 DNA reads TGTGCCAGCAGTGAAAGTTCCGGGCCCCGGCCGGCTTTCTTT. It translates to CASSESSGPRPAFF.

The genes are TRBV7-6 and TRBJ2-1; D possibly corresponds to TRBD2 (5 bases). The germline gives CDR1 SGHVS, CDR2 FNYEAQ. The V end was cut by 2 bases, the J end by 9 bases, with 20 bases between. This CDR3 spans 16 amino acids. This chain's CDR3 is CASSLRASSPTGEQFF. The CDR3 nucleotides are TGTGCCAGCAGCTTACGGGCTAGCAGCCCAACGGGTGAGCAGTTCTTC.

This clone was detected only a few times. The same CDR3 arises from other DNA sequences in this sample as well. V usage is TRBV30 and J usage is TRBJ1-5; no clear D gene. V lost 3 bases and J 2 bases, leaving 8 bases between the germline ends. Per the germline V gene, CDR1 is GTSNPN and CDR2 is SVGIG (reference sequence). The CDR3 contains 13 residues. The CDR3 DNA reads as TGTGCCTGGAGGGGAGAGGGCAATCAGCCCCAGCATTTT. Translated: CAWRGEGNQPQHF.

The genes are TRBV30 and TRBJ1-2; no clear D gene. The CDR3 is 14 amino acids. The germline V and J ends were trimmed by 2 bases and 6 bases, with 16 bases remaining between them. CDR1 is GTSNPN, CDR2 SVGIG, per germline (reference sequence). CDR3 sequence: CAWSNAALGNGYTF. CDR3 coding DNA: TGTGCCTGGAGTAACGCAGCCCTGGGAAATGGCTACACCTTC. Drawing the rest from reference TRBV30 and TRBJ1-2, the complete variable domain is SQTIHQWPATLVQPVGSPLSLECTVEGTSNPNLYWYRQAAGRGLQLLFYSVGIGQISSEVPQNLSASRPQDRQFILSSKKLLLSDSGFYLCAWSNAALGNGYTFGSGTRLTVV.

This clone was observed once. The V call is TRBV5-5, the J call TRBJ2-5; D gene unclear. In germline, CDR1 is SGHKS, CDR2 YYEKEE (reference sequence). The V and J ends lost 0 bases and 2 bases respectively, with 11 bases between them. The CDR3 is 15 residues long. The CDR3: CASSLELVSQETQYF. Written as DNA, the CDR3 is TGTGCCAGCAGCTTGGAGTTGGTCTCACAAGAGACCCAGTACTTC.

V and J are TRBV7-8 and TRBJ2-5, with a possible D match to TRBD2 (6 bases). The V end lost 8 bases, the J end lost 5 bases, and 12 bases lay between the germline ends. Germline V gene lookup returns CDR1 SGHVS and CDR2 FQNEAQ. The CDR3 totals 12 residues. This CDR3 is CASLLEGETQYF. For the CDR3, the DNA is TGTGCCAGCCTCTTGGAGGGGGAGACCCAGTACTTC. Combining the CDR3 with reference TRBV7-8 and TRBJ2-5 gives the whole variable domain GAGVSQSPRYKVAKRGQDVALRCDPISGHVSLFWYQQALGQGPEFLTYFQNEAQLDKSGLPSDRFFAERPEGSVSTLKIQRTQQEDSAVYLCASLLEGETQYFGPGTRLLVL.